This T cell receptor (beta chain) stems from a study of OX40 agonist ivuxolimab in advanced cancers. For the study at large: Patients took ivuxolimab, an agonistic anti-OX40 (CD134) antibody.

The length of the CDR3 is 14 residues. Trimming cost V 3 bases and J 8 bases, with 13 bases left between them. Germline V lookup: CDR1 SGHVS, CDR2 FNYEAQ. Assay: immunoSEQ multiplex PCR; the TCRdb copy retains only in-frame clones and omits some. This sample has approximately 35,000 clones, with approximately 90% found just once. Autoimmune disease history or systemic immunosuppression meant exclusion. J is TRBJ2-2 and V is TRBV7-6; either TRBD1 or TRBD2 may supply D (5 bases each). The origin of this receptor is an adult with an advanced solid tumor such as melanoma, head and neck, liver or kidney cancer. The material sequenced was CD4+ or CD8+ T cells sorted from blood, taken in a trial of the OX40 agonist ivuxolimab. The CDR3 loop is CASSFSRGDGELFF. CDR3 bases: TGTGCCAGCAGCTTTTCTAGGGGAGATGGGGAGCTGTTTTTT.